This T cell receptor (beta chain) was obtained from a study of T cells in localized non-small cell lung cancer. Study outcomes and limitations: Those with higher blood T cell density had longer overall survival.

Note on this clone: Its antigen is not identified.

V was pared by 6 bases and J by 3 bases, with 15 bases between. CDR1 and CDR2 (germline): MNHEY, SMNVEV (reference sequence). The CDR3 is made up of 15 amino acids. Profiled with immunoSEQ multiplex PCR; TCRdb holds only in-frame clones, not every one. Here the sample spans 35,000 to 45,000 clones, 81% being singletons. The chain combines TRBV27 with TRBJ2-1, with a weak D call TRBD1 (6 bases). The clonotype was recovered from a male donor aged 60 or over with stage II lung adenocarcinoma. The starting material was peripheral blood mononuclear cells, obtained before any cancer treatment. The CDR3 DNA reads TGTGCCAGCAGACCCCTCGACAGGAACTACAATGAGCAGTTCTTC. This translates into CASRPLDRNYNEQFF.